This T cell receptor beta chain was captured in a study of tissue T cells after allogeneic stem cell transplantation. Study background: Pathologist H&E review favored samples with visible lymphocytes for sequencing among multiple samples. Study-wide findings and caveats: This small cohort was clinically heterogeneous, and sampling depth was a limitation. Anatomically similar tissues had similar TCR repertoires within each patient. Few T cell clones were shared across patients, but motif clusters showed tissue-specific shared signatures.

Concerning this clone: Its specificity is unknown.

Steroid-refractory graft-versus-host disease after allogeneic hematopoietic cell transplant qualified adults for prospective research-autopsy enrollment. The data were produced by immunoSEQ multiplex PCR, yet TCRdb's version contains in-frame clones alone and is incomplete. This table holds fewer than 4,000 clones, about 74% found once. The CDR3 runs 18 residues. The V gene end was trimmed by 0 bases and the J gene end by 0 bases; junction bases not matched to a gene: 9. The germline V gene encodes CDR1 SGHTA and CDR2 FQGNSA. This receptor was obtained from a male patient over 55 with steroid-refractory graft-versus-host disease after an allogeneic stem cell transplant. Some T cells could come from the graft donor. The chain has TRBV7-2 and TRBJ2-7; 9 bases agree with TRBD1. The sequencing here drew on left colon tissue, taken at autopsy. CDR3 in amino acids: CASSLAIPGTGRSYEQYF. DNA for the CDR3: TGTGCCAGCAGCTTAGCTATACCCGGGACAGGGCGCTCCTACGAGCAGTACTTC.